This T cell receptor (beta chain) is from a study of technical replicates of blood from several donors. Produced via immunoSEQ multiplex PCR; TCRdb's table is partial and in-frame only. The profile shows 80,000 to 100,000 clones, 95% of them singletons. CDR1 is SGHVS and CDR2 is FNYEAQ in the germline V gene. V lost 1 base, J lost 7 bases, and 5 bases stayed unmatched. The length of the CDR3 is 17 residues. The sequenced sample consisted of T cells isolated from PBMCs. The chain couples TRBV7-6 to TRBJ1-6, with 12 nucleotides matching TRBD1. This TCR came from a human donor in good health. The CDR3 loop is CASSLGDRGHYNSPLHF. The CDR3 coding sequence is TGTGCCAGCAGCTTAGGGGACAGGGGGCATTACAATTCACCCCTCCACTTT.